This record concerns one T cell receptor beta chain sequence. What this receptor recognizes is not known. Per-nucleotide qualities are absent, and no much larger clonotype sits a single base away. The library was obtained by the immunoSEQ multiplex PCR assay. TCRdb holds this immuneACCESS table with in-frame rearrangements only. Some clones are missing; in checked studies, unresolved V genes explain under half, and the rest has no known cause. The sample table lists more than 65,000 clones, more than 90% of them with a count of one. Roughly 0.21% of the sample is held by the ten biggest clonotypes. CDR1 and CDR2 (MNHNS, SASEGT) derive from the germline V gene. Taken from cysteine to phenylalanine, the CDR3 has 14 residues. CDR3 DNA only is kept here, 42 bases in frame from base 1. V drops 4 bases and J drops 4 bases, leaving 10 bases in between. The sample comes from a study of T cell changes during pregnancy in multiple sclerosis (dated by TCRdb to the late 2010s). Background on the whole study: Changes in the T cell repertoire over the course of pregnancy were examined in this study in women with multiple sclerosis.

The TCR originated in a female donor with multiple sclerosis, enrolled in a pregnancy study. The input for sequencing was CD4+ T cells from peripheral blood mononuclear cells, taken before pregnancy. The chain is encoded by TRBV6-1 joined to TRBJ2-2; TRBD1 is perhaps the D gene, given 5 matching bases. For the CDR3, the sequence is CASSGRQSTGELFF. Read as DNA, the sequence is TGTGCCAGCAGTGGTCGACAGTCCACCGGGGAGCTGTTTTTT.